The 11 T cell receptor beta chains given below trace back to one sample, sequenced in a study of blood T cell repertoires in COVID-19. Using immunoSEQ multiplex PCR, the repertoire was profiled, and TCRdb retains in-frame clones only, with some absent. The sample lists around 100,000 clones; around 80% were seen once. The specimen sequenced was peripheral blood. The receptors originated from an older man with active or convalescent COVID-19.

This chain uses TRBV28 with TRBJ2-3, with 8 bases identical to TRBD1. The trim removed 5 bases at V and 5 bases at J, leaving 3 bases unmatched. The germline gives CDR1 MDHEN, CDR2 SYDVKM. The CDR3 runs to 13 residues. This CDR3 is CASSRTGIDTQYF. The CDR3 DNA reads TGTGCCAGCAGTCGGACAGGGATAGATACGCAGTATTTT.

The rearrangement joins TRBV6-5 to TRBJ1-1; D is undetermined. Germline CDR1 MNHEY, CDR2 SVGAGI. The V end lost 2 bases, the J end lost 2 bases, and 15 bases lay between the germline ends. The CDR3 is made up of 16 amino acids. For the CDR3, the DNA is TGTGCCAGCAGTTACCTTGGGTCAGGATTAAACACTGAAGCTTTCTTT. It yields the protein CASSYLGSGLNTEAFF.

This sequence joins TRBV5-4 and TRBJ2-2; 9 positions agree with TRBD2. The CDR3 covers 16 residues. With 0 bases clipped from V and 2 bases from J, the junction kept 2 bases outside the gene matches. Per the germline V gene, CDR1 is SGHNT and CDR2 is YYREEE (reference sequence). For the CDR3, the DNA is TGTGCCAGCAGCTTGGGACTAGCGGAAAACACCGGGGAGCTGTTTTTT. Its protein is CASSLGLAENTGELFF. Complete variable domain (other parts from reference TRBV5-4 and TRBJ2-2): ETGVTQSPTHLIKTRGQQVTLRCSSQSGHNTVSWYQQALGQGPQFIFQYYREEENGRGNFPPRFSGLQFPNYSSELNVNALELDDSALYLCASSLGLAENTGELFFGEGSRLTVL.

The chain carries TRBV28 and TRBJ1-2; D is possibly TRBD1 (5 bases). V lost 6 bases to trimming and J lost 8 bases, with 19 bases between them. Germline V gene data show CDR1 as MDHEN and CDR2 as SYDVKM. CDR3 length equals 14 residues. CDR3 sequence: CASRYEVGDFGYTF. DNA of the CDR3: TGTGCCAGCAGATACGAAGTAGGGGATTTCGGCTACACCTTC.

This clone was counted once. The chain employs TRBV7-9 and TRBJ1-2, with 7 nucleotides matching TRBD1. The CDR3 is made up of 16 amino acids. The V and J ends lost 4 bases and 0 bases, in that order; junction bases with no gene match: 8. The germline gives CDR1 SEHNR, CDR2 FQNEAQ (reference sequence). The DNA of the CDR3 is TGTGCCAGCAGCTCCCACCCGGGACAGTCTAACTATGGCTACACCTTC. Translation gives CASSSHPGQSNYGYTF.

This sequence joins TRBV7-9 and TRBJ2-2, with TRBD1 as a possible D gene (5 bases). This CDR3 spans 15 amino acids. Germline V gene lookup returns CDR1 SEHNR and CDR2 FQNEAQ (reference sequence). V gave up 5 bases and J gave up 5 bases, with 15 bases separating them. CDR3 protein: CASSHPRVWTGELFF. For the CDR3, the DNA is TGTGCCAGCAGCCATCCCAGGGTTTGGACCGGGGAGCTGTTTTTT.

As regards this clone: A read error likely explains this, since a far larger clone differs by one base. This chain connects TRBV7-3 to TRBJ2-7; D possibly corresponds to TRBD1 (6 bases). Germline loops: CDR1 SGHTA, CDR2 FQGTGA. The CDR3 covers 13 residues. Between the trimmed V and J ends, which lost 5 bases and 0 bases, there was a span of 8 bases. CDR3 sequence reads: CASSGDNSYEQYF. As DNA, the CDR3 is TGTGCCAGCAGCGGGGACAACTCCTACGAGCAGTACTTC.

The J gene is TRBJ2-3, the V gene TRBV6-1; D gene ambiguous. The CDR3 length is 14 residues. V shed 1 base and J shed 2 bases, with 7 bases lying between them. CDR1 is MNHNS, CDR2 SASEGT, per germline. CDR3 coding DNA: TGTGCCAGCAGTGAAGGACTCCCCACAGATACGCAGTATTTT. Amino acid sequence: CASSEGLPTDTQYF.

This chain uses TRBV24-1 with TRBJ2-2; 7 nucleotides agree with TRBD2. V dropped 3 bases and J dropped 0; count of bases not matched to a gene: 3. The CDR3 contains 16 residues. Germline V lookup: CDR1 KGHDR, CDR2 SFDVKD. The CDR3 loop reads CATSDAGDANTGELFF. In DNA, the CDR3 is TGTGCCACCAGTGATGCGGGGGACGCGAACACCGGGGAGCTGTTTTTT.

In this sample, this clone turned up a few times. This rearrangement joins TRBV5-1 to TRBJ1-4; D is undetermined. The V and J ends lost 6 bases and 7 bases respectively, with 10 bases between them. The germline V gene encodes CDR1 SGHRS and CDR2 YFSETQ. The CDR3 is 12 residues long. CDR3 coding DNA: TGCGCCAGCAAGTCAGATGGTGAAAAACTGTTTTTT. Amino acid sequence: CASKSDGEKLFF. Looking up the rest from reference TRBV5-1 and TRBJ1-4 gives the full variable domain: KAGVTQTPRYLIKTRGQQVTLSCSPISGHRSVSWYQQTPGQGLQFLFEYFSETQRNKGNFPGRFSGRQFSNSRSEMNVSTLELGDSALYLCASKSDGEKLFFGSGTQLSVL.

V usage is TRBV27 and J usage is TRBJ1-1; 7 bases line up with TRBD1. J gave up 1 base and V 4 bases, and 6 bases lay outside the gene matches. This CDR3 spans 15 amino acids. The germline V gene encodes CDR1 MNHEY and CDR2 SMNVEV (reference sequence). The CDR3 DNA sequence: TGTGCCAGCAGTTCATGGGACAGACCGAACACTGAAGCTTTCTTT. Protein sequence: CASSSWDRPNTEAFF.